What follows are 21 T cell receptor beta chains derived from one specimen sequenced in a study of T cell responses to AZD1222 COVID-19 vaccine. Measured with immunoSEQ multiplex PCR; TCRdb has only the in-frame clones, and not every one. The data hold about 140,000 clones, with roughly 90% observed a single time. The material sequenced was peripheral blood, taken on day 0 of AZD1222 vaccination. These receptor sequences come from an adult in good health.

The chain is built from TRBV7-3 and TRBJ2-2; D unclear. V lost 7 bases and J 6 bases, leaving 6 bases between the germline ends. Germline CDR1 and CDR2: SGHTA and FQGTGA. CDR3 length: 11 residues. The CDR3 protein is CASTDSGELFF. Written as DNA, the CDR3 is TGTGCCAGCACCGATTCCGGGGAGCTGTTTTTT.

This chain connects TRBV6-2 or TRBV6-3 to TRBJ2-2; D is possibly TRBD1 or TRBD2 (5 bases each). CDR3 length equals 14 residues. V shed 5 bases and J shed 1 base, with 8 bases lying between them. Germline V gene sequence: CDR1 MNHEY, CDR2 SVGEGT. CDR3 bases: TGTGCCAGCAGTCGAGGGGAGAACACCGGGGAGCTGTTTTTT. Translating gives CASSRGENTGELFF.

The chain uses TRBV9 and TRBJ1-1; perhaps TRBD1 as D (6 bases). Germline V gene lookup returns CDR1 SGDLS and CDR2 YYNGEE. The CDR3 extends over 16 amino acids. Between the trimmed V and J ends, which lost 1 base and 5 bases, there was a span of 18 bases. In DNA form, the CDR3 reads TGTGCCAGCAGCGTAAGGGGGATACCCGGGGGGACTGAAGCTTTCTTT. It codes for CASSVRGIPGGTEAFF.

A single count supports this clone. The rearrangement joins TRBV19 to TRBJ1-2; D possibly corresponds to TRBD1 (5 bases). The V and J ends lost 6 bases and 4 bases respectively, with 21 bases between them. The CDR3 has 16 amino acids. CDR1 and CDR2 from the germline V gene are LNHDA and SQIVND (reference sequence). The CDR3 DNA sequence: TGTGCCAGTAGCCATCGACAGTCCACTTACTCCTATGGCTACACCTTC. Its protein is CASSHRQSTYSYGYTF.

The V gene is TRBV30, the J gene TRBJ1-2; D ambiguous. Trimming removed 6 bases from V and 4 bases from J, with 18 bases in between. The CDR3 totals 14 residues. Germline assignment: CDR1 GTSNPN and CDR2 SVGIG (reference sequence). The CDR3 coding sequence is TGTGCCTGTCTCGGTAGGGTCGTCCTCTATGGCTACACCTTC. It translates to CACLGRVVLYGYTF.

The chain employs TRBV11-3 and TRBJ2-1, with 8 bases matching TRBD2. The germline V gene encodes CDR1 SGHNT and CDR2 YENEEA. V shed 6 bases, J shed 4 bases, and the junction held 14 bases outside the gene matches. CDR3 length equals 17 residues. CDR3 sequence reads: CASRSGSGRGFYNEQFF. Here the CDR3 DNA reads TGTGCCAGCAGGTCGGGCAGCGGGAGAGGGTTTTACAATGAGCAGTTCTTC.

The V gene is TRBV5-4, the J gene TRBJ1-2, with D uncertain. The CDR3 covers 13 residues. From germline, CDR1 is SGHNT and CDR2 YYREEE (reference sequence). CDR3 DNA sequence: TGTGCAATACCCCAATTACGGAACTATGGCTACACCTTC. Translated, it gives CAIPQLRNYGYTF.

This rearrangement joins TRBV28 to TRBJ1-5; TRBD1 agrees at 8 bases. The germline V gene encodes CDR1 MDHEN and CDR2 SYDVKM. CDR3 length: 15 residues. V lost 5 bases, J lost 5 bases, and 8 bases stayed unmatched. CDR3 sequence (DNA): TGTGCCAGCAGTGACACCAGGGGGCGCGATCAGCCCCAGCATTTT. Amino acid sequence: CASSDTRGRDQPQHF.

The chain employs TRBV30 and TRBJ1-5; 9 bases map to TRBD1. Germline V CDR1 and CDR2: GTSNPN, SVGIG (reference sequence). The length of the CDR3 is 15 residues. The V and J ends lost 1 base and 5 bases, in that order; junction bases with no gene match: 6. CDR3 DNA sequence: TGTGCCTGGAGTGGTGGACAGGGGACTGATCAGCCCCAGCATTTT. This codes for CAWSGGQGTDQPQHF.

The chain uses TRBV7-8 and TRBJ1-1, with unresolved D. This CDR3 is 14 amino acids long. Germline CDR1 reads SGHVS; CDR2 reads FQNEAQ. Trimming left V 3 bases short and J 1 base short, with 9 bases between. The CDR3 reads CASSLGPGNTEAFF. The DNA for the CDR3 is TGTGCCAGCAGCTTGGGTCCGGGGAACACTGAAGCTTTCTTT.

This clone appeared a few times. The junction shows a germline mismatch at one end, possibly a read error. CDR3 sequence reads: CASSVAALNEQFF. Written as DNA, the CDR3 is TGTGCCAGCAGCGTAGCGGCACTCAATGAGCAGTTCTTC. The chain carries TRBV7-6 and TRBJ2-1; tentatively, D is TRBD2 (6 bases). This CDR3 has 13 amino acids. Germline CDR1 SGHVS, CDR2 FNYEAQ. Complete variable domain (other parts from reference TRBV7-6 and TRBJ2-1): GAGVSQSPRYKVTKRGQDVALRCDPISGHVSLYWYRQALGQGPEFLTYFNYEAQQDKSGLPNDRFSAERPEGSISTLTIQRTEQRDSAMYRCASSVAALNEQFFGPGTRLTVL.

J is TRBJ2-4 and V is TRBV30, with a possible D match to TRBD2 (5 bases). The CDR3 is 13 residues long. From germline, CDR1 is GTSNPN and CDR2 SVGIG (reference sequence). Deletions cut 2 bases from V and 1 base from J, with 6 bases between. In DNA, the CDR3 is TGTGCCTGGAGTAGGAGGGCCAAAAACATTCAGTACTTC. It is translated as CAWSRRAKNIQYF.

This chain joins TRBV21-1 and TRBJ1-2. TRBV21-1 is classified as a pseudogene. The CDR3 is made up of 16 amino acids. In DNA, the CDR3 is TGTGCCAGCACCGATAAACAACCGGGACGTTACTATGGCTACACCTTC. It translates to CASTDKQPGRYYGYTF.

This clone was seen a handful of times. J is TRBJ2-7 and V is TRBV4-3, with 8 bases that match TRBD2. The CDR3 covers 15 residues. Germline V gives CDR1 LGHNA, CDR2 YSLEER. The J segment lost 0 bases and the V segment lost 2 bases, leaving 3 bases of the junction unmatched. The CDR3 protein is CASSQIAGSSYEQYF. DNA for the CDR3: TGCGCCAGCAGCCAAATAGCGGGGAGCTCCTACGAGCAGTACTTC.

The chain employs TRBV5-1 and TRBJ2-7; no definite D call. The CDR3 contains 13 residues. Germline V gene data show CDR1 as SGHRS and CDR2 as YFSETQ. V shed 0 bases and J shed 2 bases, with 6 bases lying between them. CDR3 sequence (DNA): TGCGCCAGCAGCTTGGACACTCCCTACGAGCAGTACTTC. It translates to CASSLDTPYEQYF.

The chain links TRBV7-8 to TRBJ2-7; D is unclear. The CDR3 runs to 14 residues. Germline assignment: CDR1 SGHVS and CDR2 FQNEAQ. V gave up 0 bases and J gave up 0 bases, with 6 bases separating them. DNA for the CDR3: TGTGCCAGCAGCTTAGCGGGTAGCTCCTACGAGCAGTACTTC. Protein: CASSLAGSSYEQYF.

This clone was seen a few times. This chain links TRBV2 with TRBJ2-5; D is uncertain. V lost 4 bases to trimming and J lost 0 bases, with 9 bases between them. This CDR3 is 14 amino acids long. The germline V gene has CDR1 SNHLY and CDR2 FYNNEI. In DNA, the CDR3 is TGTGCCAGCAGTGGCAGAGAGAACCAAGAGACCCAGTACTTC. Translated: CASSGRENQETQYF.

This chain uses TRBV7-9 with TRBJ2-1; D gene unclear. CDR3 size: 12 residues. Per germline, CDR1 SEHNR and CDR2 FQNEAQ (reference sequence). V lost 2 bases, J lost 3 bases, and 2 bases lay in between. CDR3 sequence: CASSLRYNEQFF. The CDR3 region has the DNA TGTGCCAGCAGCTTACGCTACAATGAGCAGTTCTTC.

DNA of the CDR3: TGTGCCAGCAGTTGGGACAGGTTCAATCAGCCCCAGCATTTT. It codes for CASSWDRFNQPQHF. The genes are TRBV28 and TRBJ1-5; 8 nucleotides agree with TRBD1. Germline CDR1 and CDR2: MDHEN and SYDVKM. Trimming took 4 bases from V and 3 from J; bases not matched to a gene: 2. The length of the CDR3 is 14 residues.

The V call is TRBV12-5, the J call TRBJ1-2; TRBD1 matches 7 bases. Trimming cost V 2 bases and J 5 bases; bases outside gene matches: 8. This CDR3 has 15 residues. Germline CDR1 and CDR2: LGHNT and FRNRAP. DNA for the CDR3: TGTGCTAGTGGTTTGAGCAGGGGGAAGATGTATGGCTACACCTTC. It is translated as CASGLSRGKMYGYTF.

This clone was observed once. This sequence joins TRBV15 and TRBJ1-5; 8 positions agree with TRBD1. This CDR3 has 18 amino acids. The germline CDR1 and CDR2 sequences are LNHNV and YYDKDF (reference sequence). V lost 1 base and J lost 0; bases outside the gene matches: 8. The chain's CDR3 is CATSRGAGQGYSNQPQHF. The CDR3 DNA reads as TGTGCCACCAGCAGAGGGGCAGGACAGGGCTATAGCAATCAGCCCCAGCATTTT. Based on the CDR3 plus reference TRBV15 and TRBJ1-5, the full variable domain is DAMVIQNPRYQVTQFGKPVTLSCSQTLNHNVMYWYQQKSSQAPKLLFHYYDKDFNNEADTPDNFQSRRPNTSFCFLDIRSPGLGDTAMYLCATSRGAGQGYSNQPQHFGDGTRLSIL.